Shown below are 32 T cell receptor beta chains from a single sample sequenced in a study of blood T cell repertoires in COVID-19 (dated by TCRdb to 2019 to 2021). Receptor amplification or capture employed the immunoSEQ multiplex PCR assay. TCRdb took this table from immuneACCESS and kept in-frame rearrangements with V and J called. Such tables lack part of the clones; where checked against another copy, unresolved V genes explain under half of the gap, and the rest is unexplained. The sample table records about 98,000 clones; about 80% of these occur just once. The biggest ten clones account for 4.1% of the sample. The sample comprised peripheral blood. All receptors come from a man between 60 and 70 years old with acute or convalescent COVID-19.

The V and J genes are TRBV5-1 and TRBJ2-1, with TRBD2 matching 8 bases. Germline V CDR1 and CDR2: SGHRS, YFSETQ. The junction had 10 bases not matched to a gene; V was cut back by 3 bases and J by 5 bases. The CDR3 consists of 16 residues. The CDR3: CASSSPGLAGHNEQFF. The CDR3 DNA is TGCGCCAGCAGCTCCCCTGGATTAGCGGGGCACAATGAGCAGTTCTTC.

The gene calls are TRBV29-1 and TRBJ2-7, with D unclear. Between the trimmed V and J ends, which lost 0 bases and 4 bases, there was a span of 7 bases. CDR3 length equals 12 residues. Per germline, CDR1 SQVTM and CDR2 ANQGSEA. CDR3 in amino acids: CSVEDAGYEQYF. The CDR3 nucleotides are TGCAGCGTTGAAGATGCAGGTTACGAGCAGTACTTC.

In nucleotides, the CDR3 is TGTGCCAGCAGCACCCAGGGGGCCTACGAGCAGTACTTC. Its translation: CASSTQGAYEQYF. The chain combines TRBV5-6 with TRBJ2-7; TRBD1 agrees at 7 bases. The CDR3 covers 13 residues. Germline CDR1 SGHDT, CDR2 YYEEEE. After removal of 4 bases from V and 2 bases from J, the junction contained 3 bases not matched to a gene.

The CDR3 region is CAWRRGQGGHGYTF. The CDR3 bases are TGTGCCTGGAGACGGGGACAGGGCGGCCATGGCTACACCTTC. V is TRBV30 and J is TRBJ1-2; TRBD1 agrees at 9 bases. Germline-derived CDR1 and CDR2 are GTSNPN and SVGIG (reference sequence). Unmatched junction bases numbered 8, after V lost 3 bases and J lost 6 bases. The CDR3 sequence is 14 residues long.

V usage is TRBV2 and J usage is TRBJ1-3, with D possibly matching TRBD1 (6 bases). V was cut by 2 bases and J by 3 bases, with 11 bases left in between. The germline CDR1 and CDR2 sequences are SNHLY and FYNNEI. There are 15 residues in the CDR3. CDR3 DNA sequence: TGTGCCAGCAGTGAACTGGGGGCGAATGGAAACACCATATATTTT. Translated, it gives CASSELGANGNTIYF. Combining the CDR3 with reference TRBV2 and TRBJ1-3 gives the whole variable domain EPEVTQTPSHQVTQMGQEVILRCVPISNHLYFYWYRQILGQKVEFLVSFYNNEISEKSEIFDDQFSVERPDGSNFTLKIRSTKLEDSAMYFCASSELGANGNTIYFGEGSWLTVV.

The CDR3 loop is CASSQGIRGAFF. The CDR3 region has the DNA TGTGCCAGCAGCCAAGGAATCCGGGGGGCTTTCTTT. The J gene is TRBJ1-1, the V gene TRBV3-1 (or the pseudogene TRBV3-2); weak D call: TRBD1 (5 bases). The germline V and J ends were trimmed by 1 base and 11 bases, with 11 bases remaining between them. CDR3 size: 12 residues. Germline values: CDR1 LGHDT, CDR2 YNNKEL (reference sequence).

This sequence joins TRBV3-1 (or the pseudogene TRBV3-2) and TRBJ1-2; possibly TRBD1 for D (6 bases). V lost 6 bases and J 3 bases, leaving 17 bases between the germline ends. Germline CDR1 and CDR2: LGHDT and YNNKEL (reference sequence). This CDR3 has 15 residues. CDR3 bases: TGTGCCAGCAGACAGGGTTCCACCGCAGACTATGGCTACACCTTC. Translation gives CASRQGSTADYGYTF.

The chain has TRBV5-1 and TRBJ1-3; D uncertain. Trimming removed 0 bases from V and 0 bases from J, with 13 bases in between. This CDR3 is 17 amino acids long. Germline CDR1 SGHRS, CDR2 YFSETQ. The CDR3 coding sequence is TGCGCCAGCAGCTTGGTCCCGCAGTGGCTCTCTGGAAACACCATATATTTT. It encodes CASSLVPQWLSGNTIYF.

This clone was seen once. The chain recombines TRBV29-1 with TRBJ2-7, with D tentatively TRBD1 (6 bases). V gave up 4 bases and J gave up 2 bases, with 9 bases separating them. Germline V CDR1 and CDR2: SQVTM, ANQGSEA. The length of the CDR3 is 12 residues. This CDR3 is CSVGTVAYEQYF. CDR3 nucleotide sequence: TGCAGCGTTGGGACAGTCGCCTACGAGCAGTACTTC.

This clone was seen once. J is TRBJ1-1 and V is TRBV27, with TRBD1 matching over 8 bases. The CDR3 contains 17 residues. Germline V gene sequence: CDR1 MNHEY, CDR2 SMNVEV (reference sequence). V shed 5 bases, J shed 5 bases, and the junction held 16 bases outside the gene matches. CDR3 in DNA: TGTGCCAGCAGTCTACGACCCCCTAATACAGGGGGGACTGAAGCTTTCTTT. Protein sequence: CASSLRPPNTGGTEAFF.

The gene calls are TRBV30 and TRBJ1-2, with unresolved D. CDR1 is GTSNPN and CDR2 is SVGIG in the germline V gene (reference sequence). Trimming removed 0 bases at V and 0 bases at J, with 5 bases between. The CDR3 contains 13 residues. The CDR3 DNA is TGTGCCTGGAGTGTATCGTCTAACTATGGCTACACCTTC. The encoded protein is CAWSVSSNYGYTF.

The V gene is TRBV11-1, the J gene TRBJ1-1; the match to TRBD1 covers 11 bases. CDR3 length equals 15 residues. V shed 5 bases and J 0 bases; nucleotides not matched to a gene: 2. Germline V CDR1 and CDR2: SGHAT, FQDESV (reference sequence). The CDR3 sequence is CASSRTGGVNTEAFF. The DNA of the CDR3 is TGTGCCAGCAGCCGGACAGGGGGCGTGAACACTGAAGCTTTCTTT. Looking up the rest from reference TRBV11-1 and TRBJ1-1 gives the full variable domain: EAEVAQSPRYKITEKSQAVAFWCDPISGHATLYWYRQILGQGPELLVQFQDESVVDDSQLPKDRFSAERLKGVDSTLKIQPAELGDSAMYLCASSRTGGVNTEAFFGQGTRLTVV.

The chain couples TRBV21-1 to TRBJ1-5; the table's D call of TRBD1 was not tested on the DNA. TRBV21-1 is noted as a pseudogene. The CDR3 length is 19 residues. CDR3 DNA sequence: TGTGCCAGCAGCAAAGTCAGAGTGGGACAGGGCTATAGCAATCAGCCCCAGCATTTT. This codes for CASSKVRVGQGYSNQPQHF.

The rearrangement joins TRBV11-3 to TRBJ2-1; D perhaps matches TRBD1 (5 bases). Trimming removed 0 bases from V and 7 bases from J, with 10 bases in between. Germline V gives CDR1 SGHNT, CDR2 YENEEA. The CDR3 runs 14 residues. The CDR3: CASSLDRAGNEQFF. CDR3 sequence (DNA): TGTGCCAGCAGCTTAGACAGGGCAGGGAATGAGCAGTTCTTC.

In DNA form, the CDR3 reads TGCGCCAGCAGCACGGAACAGAGCATGAACACTGAAGCTTTCTTT. This codes for CASSTEQSMNTEAFF. The rearrangement uses TRBV5-1 and TRBJ1-1; D gene unclear. Per the germline V gene, CDR1 is SGHRS and CDR2 is YFSETQ. This CDR3 is built from 15 residues. Trimming removed 4 bases at V and 0 bases at J, with 13 bases between.

The rearrangement links TRBV6-1 to TRBJ2-5; 7 bases match TRBD1. Trimming removed 2 bases from V and 5 bases from J; junction bases left unmatched: 2. The CDR3 is 13 amino acids. Germline V gene lookup returns CDR1 MNHNS and CDR2 SASEGT. CDR3 DNA sequence: TGTGCCAGCAGTGAACGCAGGGGGGAGACCCAGTACTTC. Encoded protein: CASSERRGETQYF.

V gene TRBV3-1 (or the pseudogene TRBV3-2) combines with J gene TRBJ2-2; 7 bases fit TRBD2. CDR1 LGHDT and CDR2 YNNKEL come from the germline V gene (reference sequence). V lost 1 base and J lost 5; bases outside the gene matches: 10. The CDR3 spans 17 residues. The CDR3 DNA follows: TGTGCCAGCAGCCAAGTCTCTCGGCGGGGACTAACCGGGGAGCTGTTTTTT. It yields the protein CASSQVSRRGLTGELFF.

The chain recombines TRBV5-6 with TRBJ1-2; TRBD1 aligns across 7 bases. The CDR3 has 14 residues. J was trimmed by 2 bases and V by 0 bases; bases with no gene match: 1. Germline CDR1 reads SGHDT; CDR2 reads YYEEEE. Here the CDR3 DNA reads TGTGCCAGCAGCTTGGGACAGGGCAACTATGGCTACACCTTC. Amino acid sequence: CASSLGQGNYGYTF.

This sequence joins TRBV6-5 and TRBJ2-3; D possibly corresponds to TRBD2 (5 bases). Germline V gives CDR1 MNHEY, CDR2 SVGAGI. The CDR3 length is 14 residues. Trimming cost V 2 bases and J 1 base, with 7 bases left between them. The CDR3 bases are TGTGCCAGCAGTTACAGCGGTGGCACAGATACGCAGTATTTT. This encodes CASSYSGGTDTQYF.

CDR3 nucleotide sequence: TGTGCCAGCAGTCGCCTTGACAGCATGAACACTGAAGCTTTCTTT. Translated, it gives CASSRLDSMNTEAFF. The rearrangement joins TRBV6-5 to TRBJ1-1, with D possibly being TRBD1 (5 bases). This CDR3 spans 15 amino acids. The germline gives CDR1 MNHEY, CDR2 SVGAGI. V shed 5 bases and J shed 0 bases, with 13 bases lying between them.

This clone was found once. Other DNA sequences of this sample code for an identical CDR3. The chain uses TRBV30 and TRBJ1-5; 11 bases are a match to TRBD1. Unmatched junction bases numbered 4, after V lost 2 bases and J lost 7 bases. The CDR3 has 14 residues. Germline values: CDR1 GTSNPN, CDR2 SVGIG (reference sequence). CDR3 nucleotides: TGTGCCTGGAGTCGGGACAGGGGGGGACAGCCCCAGCATTTT. Residues: CAWSRDRGGQPQHF.

V gene TRBV14 combines with J gene TRBJ1-2; 8 nucleotides agree with TRBD1. Germline V lookup: CDR1 SGHDN, CDR2 FVKESK. The CDR3 is 16 amino acids. The trim removed 1 base at V and 2 bases at J, leaving 6 bases unmatched. CDR3: CASSQVVGQGNYGYTF. In nucleotides, the CDR3 is TGTGCCAGCAGCCAAGTTGTTGGACAGGGAAACTATGGCTACACCTTC.

The chain couples TRBV18 to TRBJ1-1, with a possible D match to TRBD1 (6 bases). V was pared by 6 bases and J by 5 bases, with 16 bases between. CDR3 size: 14 residues. CDR1 and CDR2 (germline): KGHSH, LQKENI. The CDR3 nucleotides read TGTGCCAGCTCCCTCCAAAACAGGGATACTGAAGCTTTCTTT. Translation: CASSLQNRDTEAFF.

The chain links TRBV20-1 to TRBJ2-3; maybe TRBD2 (7 bases). Trimming removed 3 bases from V and 5 bases from J, with 15 bases in between. Germline V gives CDR1 DFQATT, CDR2 SNEGSKA (reference sequence). The CDR3 covers 14 residues. The CDR3 sequence is CSASTGGLEDTQYF. CDR3 nucleotide sequence: TGCAGTGCTAGTACCGGGGGGCTGGAAGATACGCAGTATTTT.

CDR3 in DNA: TGTGCCAGTAAAGGTGGGGGGACAACTAATGAAAAACTGTTTTTT. It translates to CASKGGGTTNEKLFF. This chain joins TRBV19 and TRBJ1-4; possible D gene TRBD1, 5 bases. The CDR3 has 15 amino acids. Trimming removed 7 bases from V and 0 bases from J, with 12 bases in between. Germline V lookup: CDR1 LNHDA, CDR2 SQIVND (reference sequence). Full variable domain (outside the CDR3, taken from reference TRBV19 and TRBJ1-4): DGGITQSPKYLFRKEGQNVTLSCEQNLNHDAMYWYRQDPGQGLRLIYYSQIVNDFQKGDIAEGYSVSREKKESFPLTVTSAQKNPTAFYLCASKGGGTTNEKLFFGSGTQLSVL.

J is TRBJ2-2 and V is TRBV10-3, with a tentative D call TRBD1 (5 bases). Trimming stripped 6 bases from V and 2 bases from J, with 7 bases between. The CDR3 spans 13 residues. The germline V gene has CDR1 ENHRY and CDR2 SYGVKD. Here the CDR3 reads CAIRTVNTGELFF. CDR3 in DNA: TGTGCCATCAGGACAGTTAACACCGGGGAGCTGTTTTTT.

The chain uses TRBV4-2 and TRBJ2-7; D may be TRBD1 (7 bases). V was cut by 1 base and J by 4 bases, with 17 bases left in between. The CDR3 extends over 16 amino acids. Germline V CDR1 and CDR2: LGHNA, YNFKEQ. The CDR3 nucleotides are TGTGCCAGCAGCCAAGGTGCGGGACAGACTCAATACGAGCAGTACTTC. This translates into CASSQGAGQTQYEQYF.

The rearrangement links TRBV7-2 to TRBJ1-2, with D unresolved. The V end lost 1 base, the J end lost 7 bases, and 10 bases lay between the germline ends. Looked up from germline, CDR1 is SGHTA and CDR2 is FQGNSA. The CDR3 covers 13 residues. The CDR3 nucleotides are TGTGCCAGCAGCTTAGTGGAGTTTGGTGGCTACACCTTC. This encodes CASSLVEFGGYTF.

The chain has TRBV15 and TRBJ1-4; perhaps TRBD1 as D (5 bases). Germline V gene lookup returns CDR1 LNHNV and CDR2 YYDKDF (reference sequence). The CDR3 is 15 amino acids. V gave up 3 bases and J gave up 7 bases, with 15 bases separating them. The DNA of the CDR3 is TGTGCCACCAGCAGTGCTTTAGGGGTCAGTGAAAAACTGTTTTTT. Amino acids: CATSSALGVSEKLFF.

This chain connects TRBV24-1 to TRBJ2-5, with 14 bases that match TRBD2. V shed 5 bases, J shed 13 bases, and the junction held 5 bases outside the gene matches. CDR3 size: 13 residues. Germline CDR1 and CDR2: KGHDR and SFDVKD. The chain's CDR3 is CATSAPGTSGRYF. In nucleotides, the CDR3 is TGTGCCACCAGTGCGCCCGGGACTAGCGGGAGGTACTTC.

The chain has TRBV3-1 (or the pseudogene TRBV3-2) and TRBJ1-1; a possible D gene is TRBD1 (5 bases). This CDR3 has 15 residues. Germline lookup yields CDR1 LGHDT and CDR2 YNNKEL (reference sequence). V shed 5 bases and J shed 4 bases, with 17 bases lying between them. CDR3 residues: CASSIPQGSRTEAFF. DNA of the CDR3: TGTGCCAGCAGCATCCCTCAGGGATCCCGCACTGAAGCTTTCTTT.

The chain couples TRBV7-2 to TRBJ2-7; maybe TRBD2 (5 bases). The length of the CDR3 is 14 residues. Trimming stripped 2 bases from V and 6 bases from J, with 14 bases between. Germline CDR1 reads SGHTA; CDR2 reads FQGNSA. The chain's CDR3 is CASSLSGGPPEQYV. CDR3 bases: TGTGCCAGCAGCTTAAGCGGCGGACCGCCCGAGCAGTACGTC.